This T cell receptor beta chain originates from a study of T-cell memory formation after mild COVID-19 (dated by TCRdb to the early 2020s). Describing the broader study: TCR sequence clusters from the two donors were largely donor specific. The cohort comprised two young, previously healthy adult volunteers, one female and one male. In a couple of donors, T-cell clones that expanded and contracted after mild COVID-19 were followed by sequencing TCRalpha and TCRbeta repertoires longitudinally.

Per the germline V gene, KGHSH is the CDR1 and LQKENI is the CDR2. The CDR3 runs 13 residues from the cysteine to the phenylalanine. Only the CDR3 region is kept as DNA, spanning 39 bases read in frame from base 1. Trimming removed 9 bases from V and 1 base from J, leaving 12 bases between the germline ends. The research as a whole found: The detection of some responding clones in pre-infection memory suggests that pre-existing cross-reactive memory T cells joined the SARS-CoV-2 response. SARS-CoV-2 specificity was not confirmed for the second-wave clones peaking on day 37. From day 15 to 85, contracting clones showed balanced CD4/CD8 phenotypes, whereas a second wave of clones that expanded from day 15 to 37 leaned towards CD4+. Contracting CD4+ clones were found mainly in CM and EM memory subsets, while CD8+ clones were enriched in EMRA. The study included only a couple of mild cases, and larger cohorts that include severe cases with pre-infection samples were judged to be necessary.

Ficoll-Paque density gradient centrifugation was used to isolate PBMCs. This clonotype was observed a few times. What antigen it recognizes has not been identified. The input lacks base qualities; no much larger clone sits a single base away. The sample was run on an Illumina NovaSeq 6000. TCRalpha and TCRbeta cDNA libraries were constructed by 5'RACE with constant-segment primers, with sample barcodes and unique molecular identifiers being introduced. RNA was extracted from every sample with Trizol reagent. The libraries were amplified in two PCR steps, and the second step added a second sample barcode and Illumina TruSeq adapters. Sequencing of the libraries was done on an Illumina NovaSeq, producing 2 x 150 bp paired-end reads. The published analysis was carried out like this. Reads were demultiplexed and collapsed into UMI-guided consensus sequences with migec v1.2.7. With mixcr v2.1.11, UMI consensuses were aligned to TRA and TRB V and J templates and assembled into clonotypes. A clonotype was counted as expanded or contracted only if both edgeR and NoisET called the change significant, with noise models trained on biological replicates. For edgeR calls, a false discovery rate-adjusted p below 0.01 and a log2 fold-change threshold of 1 were applied. PCA with hierarchical clustering of max-normalized trajectories of the 1000 most abundant clonotypes was used as exploratory dynamics analysis. Separately sequenced CD4+ and CD8+ repertoires were used to assign the CD4 or CD8 phenotype of responding clones. The public reads were reprocessed in TCRdb via fastp at Q25 and MiXCR, keeping in-frame beta chains. Rows merge per CDR3 protein into single entries with the most common DNA and genes. TCRdb's processing, not the authors' own work, is the source of the V and J calls. The table for this sample lists 150,000 to 200,000 distinct CDR3 sequences; roughly 12% of them were counted only once. Roughly 3.8% of the sample goes to the ten largest clones.

Sequencing was carried out using PBMCs or a T cell subset sorted from them (not recorded which). The TCR comes from a man between 18 and 29 years old who had mild COVID-19 (a few samples of this study predate the infection). The sample titles of this study are shuffled in the database, so cell type and time point are left out; the donor was told from shared clones. The chain employs TRBV18 and TRBJ2-5; the D gene is perhaps TRBD1, from 6 matching bases. The CDR3 has the sequence CASIRDIQETQYF. The DNA sequence follows: TGTGCCAGTATTCGGGACATCCAAGAGACCCAGTACTTC.